This T cell receptor beta chain was found in a study of molecular identifiers for immune sequencing clone quantification (dated by TCRdb to about 2018). In the study overall: For a replicate experiment, the RNA from either approximately 20,000 or 100,000 naive CD8 T cells was divided into five aliquots, and four of those aliquots went on to sequencing. This methods study used CD8 T cells to benchmark TCR RNA copy counting and molecular-identifier clustering-based TCR repertoire sequencing (MIDCIRS).

Summary of the overall study and its limitations: When barcode sub-clustering was left out, chimeric consensus sequences inflated TCR diversity, with chimeras reaching as high as 47%. The sizes of highly expanded clones could end up underestimated when identical TCR molecules share a barcode. Naive libraries contained spiked-in Jurkat TCR RNA (more than 9 copies' worth), which is not part of the donor repertoire. Clones above 20 RNA copies held over 97% of molecules in CMV-specific effector cells but under 1% in naive cells. Modeling indicated approximately 3.2 TCR RNA copies recovered per cell, compared with roughly 9.7 by digital PCR, which implies a capture efficiency of 25% to 35%. Spiked-in Jurkat TCR RNA equivalent to a single cell was reported to be detectable even among approximately 1 million naive CD8 T cells.

Receptor libraries were prepared by PCR. The listed sequencing device is NextSeq 500. Preparation of bulk TCR libraries followed a previously described approach, with the TCR primers listed in Table S5. Purification of total RNA was performed with the Qiagen AllPrep DNA/RNA kit. Reads from multiple sequencing runs of the same library were pooled before analysis. In the paper's pipeline: Reads were retained only if the reads had an exact TCR constant sequence, and the retained reads were trimmed to 150 nt and grouped according to their 12-nt molecular barcodes. Reads within each barcode group were sub-clustered using a 15% Levenshtein threshold, and quality-weighted consensus sequences were constructed for each RNA molecule. Non-functional sequences were excluded, and lower-count sequences lying one edit away from another sequence were also excluded. Based on fitting two negative binomial distributions, any barcode sub-cluster with under 20% of the maximum read count was discarded. In TCRdb, the public reads were trimmed at Q25 with fastp and aligned with MiXCR, with productive beta chains retained. Duplicate CDR3 protein sequences are folded into a single record with the most common DNA and genes. These V and J calls are TCRdb output, not the study's own analysis. Here the sample has 460,000 or so distinct CDR3 sequences; approximately 25% occur a single time. The ten top clones hold about 0.75% of the sample.

Note on this clonotype: No cognate antigen has been identified for it. Base-call qualities are not available, and no considerably larger clone is one nucleotide away.

The junction shows trimming of 1 base on V and 5 bases on J, and the gene matches do not reach 12 bases of it. The CDR3 has 19 amino acids, counting the end cysteine and phenylalanine. Only the CDR3 DNA is retained, 57 bases long and in frame from the first base. Looking up the germline V gene yields CDR1 SGHVS and CDR2 FNYEAQ. Libraries of naive CD8 T cells were built from anywhere between roughly 17,000 and 1,100,000 sorted cells, with 10%, 30% or 50% of the purified RNA used. Naive CD8 T cells, defined as CD8+CD4-CCR7+CD45RA+, were FACS-sorted into RLT Plus buffer on a BD FACSAria II. Detection sensitivity was tested by spiking Jurkat RNA equal to about 10 TCR copies' worth into samples containing 20,000-1,000,000 naive CD8 T cells. Enrichment of CD8 T cells was done with RosetteSep CD8+ T Cell Enrichment Cocktail plus Ficoll-Paque, and ACK red cell lysis came afterward.

The material sequenced was naive CD8+ T cells from blood, with Jurkat cell RNA spiked in. The intended sense of this specimen's cell subset or site label: FACS-sorted CD8+CD4-CCR7+CD45RA+ naive T cells. The receptor comes from a human donor in good health. Some libraries in this study had Jurkat cell RNA spiked in. The rearrangement combines TRBV7-6 with TRBJ2-2, with 11 middle bases fitting TRBD2. The CDR3 protein is CASSLGGQTSGVFTGELFF. The DNA is as follows: TGTGCCAGCAGCTTAGGAGGCCAGACTAGCGGGGTATTTACCGGGGAGCTGTTTTTT.